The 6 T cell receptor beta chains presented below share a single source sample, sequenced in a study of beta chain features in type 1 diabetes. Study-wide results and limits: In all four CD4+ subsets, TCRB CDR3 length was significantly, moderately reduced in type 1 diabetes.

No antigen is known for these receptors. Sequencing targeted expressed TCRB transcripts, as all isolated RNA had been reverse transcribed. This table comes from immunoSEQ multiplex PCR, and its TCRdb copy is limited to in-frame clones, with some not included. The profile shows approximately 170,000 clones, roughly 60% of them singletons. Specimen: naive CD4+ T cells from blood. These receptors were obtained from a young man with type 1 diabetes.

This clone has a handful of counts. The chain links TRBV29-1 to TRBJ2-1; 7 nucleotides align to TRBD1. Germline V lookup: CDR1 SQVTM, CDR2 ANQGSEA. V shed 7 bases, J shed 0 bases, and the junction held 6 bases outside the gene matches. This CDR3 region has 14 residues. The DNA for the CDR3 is TGCAGCGCCAAACAGGGGAGCTCCTACAATGAGCAGTTCTTC. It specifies CSAKQGSSYNEQFF.

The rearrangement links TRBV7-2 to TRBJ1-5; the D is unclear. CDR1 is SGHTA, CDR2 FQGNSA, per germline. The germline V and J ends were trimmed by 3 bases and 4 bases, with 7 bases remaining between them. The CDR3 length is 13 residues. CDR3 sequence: CASSFDGNQPQHF. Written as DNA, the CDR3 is TGTGCCAGCAGCTTCGACGGTAATCAGCCCCAGCATTTT.

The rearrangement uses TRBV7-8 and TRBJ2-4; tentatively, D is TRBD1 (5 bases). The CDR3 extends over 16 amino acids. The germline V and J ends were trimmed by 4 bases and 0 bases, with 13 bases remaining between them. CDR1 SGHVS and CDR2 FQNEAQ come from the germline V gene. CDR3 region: CASSSRQTLAKNIQYF. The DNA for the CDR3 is TGTGCCAGCAGCTCCCGACAGACTTTAGCCAAAAACATTCAGTACTTC.

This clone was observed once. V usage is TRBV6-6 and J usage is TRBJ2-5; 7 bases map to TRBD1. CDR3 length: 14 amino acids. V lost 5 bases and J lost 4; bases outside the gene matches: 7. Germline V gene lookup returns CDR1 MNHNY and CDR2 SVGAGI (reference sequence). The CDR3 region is CASSPRQGIETQYF. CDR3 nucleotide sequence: TGTGCCAGCAGTCCCCGACAGGGAATAGAGACCCAGTACTTC.

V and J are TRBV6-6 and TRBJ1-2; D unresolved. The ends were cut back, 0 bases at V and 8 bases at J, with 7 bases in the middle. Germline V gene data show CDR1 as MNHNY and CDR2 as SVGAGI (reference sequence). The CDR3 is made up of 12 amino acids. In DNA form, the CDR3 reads TGTGCCAGCAGTTACTCGATTGAAGGCTACACCTTC. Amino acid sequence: CASSYSIEGYTF.

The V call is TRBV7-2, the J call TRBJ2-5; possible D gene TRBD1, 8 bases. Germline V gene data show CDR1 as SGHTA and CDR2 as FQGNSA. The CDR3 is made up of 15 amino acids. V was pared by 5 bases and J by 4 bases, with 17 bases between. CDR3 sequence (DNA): TGTGCCAGCAGCCCGCAGGACAGGGAGGGAGAGACCCAGTACTTC. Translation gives CASSPQDREGETQYF.